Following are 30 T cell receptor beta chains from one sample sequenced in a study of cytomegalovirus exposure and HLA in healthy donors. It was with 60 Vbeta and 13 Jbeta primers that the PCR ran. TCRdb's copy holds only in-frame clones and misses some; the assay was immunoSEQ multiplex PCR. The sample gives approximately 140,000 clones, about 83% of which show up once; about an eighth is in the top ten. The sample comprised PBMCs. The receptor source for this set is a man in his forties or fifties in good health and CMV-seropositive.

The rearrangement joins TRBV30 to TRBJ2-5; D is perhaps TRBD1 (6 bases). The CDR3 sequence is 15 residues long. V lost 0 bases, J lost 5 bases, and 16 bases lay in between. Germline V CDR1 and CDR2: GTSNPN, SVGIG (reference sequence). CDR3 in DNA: TGTGCCTGGAGTGTAGGGGGTAGTGGGTCCGAGACCCAGTACTTC. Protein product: CAWSVGGSGSETQYF.

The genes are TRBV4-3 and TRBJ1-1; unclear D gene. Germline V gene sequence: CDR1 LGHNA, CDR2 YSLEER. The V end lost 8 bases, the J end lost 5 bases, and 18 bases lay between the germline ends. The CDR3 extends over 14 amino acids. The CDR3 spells CASRTAFGVTEAFF. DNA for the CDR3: TGCGCCAGCCGTACGGCCTTCGGGGTTACTGAAGCTTTCTTT.

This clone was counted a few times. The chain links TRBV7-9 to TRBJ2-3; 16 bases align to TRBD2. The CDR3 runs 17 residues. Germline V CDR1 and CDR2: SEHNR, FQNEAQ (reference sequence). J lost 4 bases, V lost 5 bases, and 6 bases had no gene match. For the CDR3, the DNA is TGTGCCAGCAGCCCGGTGGGACTAGCGGGAGGGCCAGATACGCAGTATTTT. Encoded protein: CASSPVGLAGGPDTQYF. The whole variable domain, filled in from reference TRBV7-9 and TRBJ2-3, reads DTGVSQNPRHKITKRGQNVTFRCDPISEHNRLYWYRQTLGQGPEFLTYFQNEAQLEKSRLLSDRFSAERPKGSFSTLEIQRTEQGDSAMYLCASSPVGLAGGPDTQYFGPGTRLTVL.

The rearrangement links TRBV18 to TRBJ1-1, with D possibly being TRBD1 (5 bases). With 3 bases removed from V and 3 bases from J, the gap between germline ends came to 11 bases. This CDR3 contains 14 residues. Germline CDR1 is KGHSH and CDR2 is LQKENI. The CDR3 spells CASSPAGLDTEAFF. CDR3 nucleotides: TGTGCCAGCTCACCCGCAGGGTTGGACACTGAAGCTTTCTTT. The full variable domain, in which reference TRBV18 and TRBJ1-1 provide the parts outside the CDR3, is NAGVMQNPRHLVRRRGQEARLRCSPMKGHSHVYWYRQLPEEGLKFMVYLQKENIIDESGMPKERFSAEFPKEGPSILRIQQVVRGDSAAYFCASSPAGLDTEAFFGQGTRLTVV.

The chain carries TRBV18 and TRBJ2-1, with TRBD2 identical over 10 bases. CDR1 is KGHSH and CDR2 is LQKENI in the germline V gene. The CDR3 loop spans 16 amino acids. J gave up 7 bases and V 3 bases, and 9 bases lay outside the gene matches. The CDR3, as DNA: TGTGCCAGCTCACCCAGGAGCGGGAGGGCTCAAAATGAGCAGTTCTTC. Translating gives CASSPRSGRAQNEQFF.

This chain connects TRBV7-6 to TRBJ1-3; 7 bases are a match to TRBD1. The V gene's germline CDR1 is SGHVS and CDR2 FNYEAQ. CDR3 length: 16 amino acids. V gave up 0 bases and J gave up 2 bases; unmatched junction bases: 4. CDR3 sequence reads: CASSLARTGAGNTIYF. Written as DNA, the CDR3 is TGTGCCAGCAGCTTAGCTCGAACAGGGGCTGGAAACACCATATATTTT.

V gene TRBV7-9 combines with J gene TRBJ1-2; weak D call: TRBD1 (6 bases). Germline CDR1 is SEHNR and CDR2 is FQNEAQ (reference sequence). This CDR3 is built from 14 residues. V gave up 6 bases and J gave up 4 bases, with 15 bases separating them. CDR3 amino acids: CASRGSGGLYGYTF. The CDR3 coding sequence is TGTGCCAGCAGGGGTTCGGGGGGCCTCTATGGCTACACCTTC.

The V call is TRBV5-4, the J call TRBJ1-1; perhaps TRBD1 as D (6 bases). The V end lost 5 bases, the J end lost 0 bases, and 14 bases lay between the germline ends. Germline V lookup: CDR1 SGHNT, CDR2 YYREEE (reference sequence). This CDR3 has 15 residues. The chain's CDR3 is CASRTPGDMNTEAFF. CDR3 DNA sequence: TGTGCCAGCAGAACCCCTGGGGACATGAACACTGAAGCTTTCTTT. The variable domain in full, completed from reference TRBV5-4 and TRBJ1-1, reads ETGVTQSPTHLIKTRGQQVTLRCSSQSGHNTVSWYQQALGQGPQFIFQYYREEENGRGNFPPRFSGLQFPNYSSELNVNALELDDSALYLCASRTPGDMNTEAFFGQGTRLTVV.

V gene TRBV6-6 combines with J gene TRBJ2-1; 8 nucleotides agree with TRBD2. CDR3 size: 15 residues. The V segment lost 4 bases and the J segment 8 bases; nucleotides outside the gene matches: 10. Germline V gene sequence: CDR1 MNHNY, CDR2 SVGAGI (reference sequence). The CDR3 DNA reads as TGTGCCAGCAGTTCAACAGCGGGAGTCAGGGATGAGCAGTTCTTC. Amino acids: CASSSTAGVRDEQFF.

This chain's CDR3 is CASSLIGQGYGYTF. The CDR3 nucleotides are TGTGCCAGCAGCCTCATTGGACAGGGATATGGCTACACCTTC. V and J are TRBV4-2 and TRBJ1-2; TRBD1 agrees at 8 bases. This CDR3 region has 14 residues. The germline V gene encodes CDR1 LGHNA and CDR2 YNFKEQ. The ends lost 4 bases at V and 5 bases at J; junction bases unmatched: 6.

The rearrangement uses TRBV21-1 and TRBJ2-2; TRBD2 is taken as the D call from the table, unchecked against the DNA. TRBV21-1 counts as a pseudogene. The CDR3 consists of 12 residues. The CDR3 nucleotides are TGTGCCAGCAGCGCGGACACCGGGGAGCTGTTTTTT. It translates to CASSADTGELFF.

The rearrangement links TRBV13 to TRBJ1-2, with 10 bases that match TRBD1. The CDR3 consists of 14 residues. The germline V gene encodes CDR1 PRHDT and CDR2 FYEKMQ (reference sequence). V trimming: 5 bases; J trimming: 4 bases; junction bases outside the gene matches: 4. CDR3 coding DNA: TGTGCCAGCAGCCCGGGACAGGGGCTCTATGGCTACACCTTC. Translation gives CASSPGQGLYGYTF.

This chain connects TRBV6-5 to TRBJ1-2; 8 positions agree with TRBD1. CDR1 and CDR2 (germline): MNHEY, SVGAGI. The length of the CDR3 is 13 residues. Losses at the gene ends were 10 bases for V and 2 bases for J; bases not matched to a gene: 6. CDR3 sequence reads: CATQQGGNYGYTF. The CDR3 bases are TGTGCCACCCAACAGGGGGGGAACTATGGCTACACCTTC.

The CDR3 DNA reads TGTGCCAGCAGCGCCCAATCCGAGCTGGCCGGGGAGCTGTTTTTT. Translation gives CASSAQSELAGELFF. V and J are TRBV9 and TRBJ2-2; no firm D call. Germline V gene lookup returns CDR1 SGDLS and CDR2 YYNGEE. Trimming stripped 3 bases from V and 6 bases from J, with 15 bases between. The CDR3 runs to 15 residues.

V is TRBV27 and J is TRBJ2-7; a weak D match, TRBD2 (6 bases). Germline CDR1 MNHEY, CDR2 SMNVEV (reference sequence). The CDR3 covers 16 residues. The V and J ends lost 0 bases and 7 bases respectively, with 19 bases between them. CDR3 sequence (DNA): TGTGCCAGCAGTTTATCTCCGCAACGGAGGGCCGGGGAGCAGTACTTC. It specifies CASSLSPQRRAGEQYF.

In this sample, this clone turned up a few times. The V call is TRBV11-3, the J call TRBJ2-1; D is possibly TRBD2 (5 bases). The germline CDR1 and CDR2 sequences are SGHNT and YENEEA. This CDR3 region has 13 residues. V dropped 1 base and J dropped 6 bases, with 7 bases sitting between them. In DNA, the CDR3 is TGTGCCAGCAGCTTAGCCCTAGCCAATGAGCAGTTCTTC. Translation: CASSLALANEQFF.

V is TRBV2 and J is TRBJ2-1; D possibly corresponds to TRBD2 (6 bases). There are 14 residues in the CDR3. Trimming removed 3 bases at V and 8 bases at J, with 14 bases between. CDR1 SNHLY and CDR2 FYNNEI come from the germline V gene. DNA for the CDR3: TGTGCCAGCAGTGATAGTAGGGCGGGACATGAGCAGTTCTTC. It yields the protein CASSDSRAGHEQFF. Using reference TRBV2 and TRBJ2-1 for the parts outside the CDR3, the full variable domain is EPEVTQTPSHQVTQMGQEVILRCVPISNHLYFYWYRQILGQKVEFLVSFYNNEISEKSEIFDDQFSVERPDGSNFTLKIRSTKLEDSAMYFCASSDSRAGHEQFFGPGTRLTVL.

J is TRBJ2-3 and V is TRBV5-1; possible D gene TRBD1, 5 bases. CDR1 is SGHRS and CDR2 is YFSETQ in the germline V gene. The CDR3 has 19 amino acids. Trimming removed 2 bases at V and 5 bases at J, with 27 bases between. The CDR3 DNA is TGCGCCAGCAGCTTTAAACAGGAAGCATGGGGTCCGACGGAAGATACGCAGTATTTT. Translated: CASSFKQEAWGPTEDTQYF.

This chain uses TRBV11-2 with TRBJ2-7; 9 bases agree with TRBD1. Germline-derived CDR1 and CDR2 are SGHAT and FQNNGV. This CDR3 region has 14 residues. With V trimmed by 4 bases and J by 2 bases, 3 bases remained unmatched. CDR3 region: CASSSGTGTYEQYF. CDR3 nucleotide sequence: TGTGCCAGCAGCTCGGGGACAGGGACCTACGAGCAGTACTTC.

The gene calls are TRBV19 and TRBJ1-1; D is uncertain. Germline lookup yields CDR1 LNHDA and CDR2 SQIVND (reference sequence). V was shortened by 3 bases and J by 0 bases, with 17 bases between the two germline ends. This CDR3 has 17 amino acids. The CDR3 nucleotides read TGTGCCAGTAGTATGGGAGGGCACTACATCATGAACACTGAAGCTTTCTTT. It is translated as CASSMGGHYIMNTEAFF.

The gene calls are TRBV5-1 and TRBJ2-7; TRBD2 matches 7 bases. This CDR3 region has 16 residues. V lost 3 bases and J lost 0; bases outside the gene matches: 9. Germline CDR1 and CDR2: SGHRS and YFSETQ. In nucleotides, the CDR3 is TGCGCCAGCAGCTCCGCTCCTAGCGGTCTCTCCTACGAGCAGTACTTC. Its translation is CASSSAPSGLSYEQYF.

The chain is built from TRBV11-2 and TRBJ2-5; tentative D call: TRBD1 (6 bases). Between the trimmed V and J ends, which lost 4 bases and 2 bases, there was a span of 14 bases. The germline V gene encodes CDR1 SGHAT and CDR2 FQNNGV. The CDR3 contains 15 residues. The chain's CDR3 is CASSSRGLGQETQYF. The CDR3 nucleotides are TGTGCCAGCAGCTCCAGGGGTTTGGGGCAAGAGACCCAGTACTTC.

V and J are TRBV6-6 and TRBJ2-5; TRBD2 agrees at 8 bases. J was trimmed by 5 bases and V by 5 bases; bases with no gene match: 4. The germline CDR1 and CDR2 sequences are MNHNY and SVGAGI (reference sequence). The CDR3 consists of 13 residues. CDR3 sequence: CASSPGRVETQYF. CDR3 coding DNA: TGTGCCAGCAGTCCCGGGAGGGTGGAGACCCAGTACTTC.

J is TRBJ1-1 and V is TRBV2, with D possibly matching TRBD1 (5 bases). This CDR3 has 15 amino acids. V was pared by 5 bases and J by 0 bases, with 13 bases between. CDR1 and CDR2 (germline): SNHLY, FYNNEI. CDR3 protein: CASSPLTAMNTEAFF. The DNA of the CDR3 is TGTGCCAGCAGTCCCCTGACAGCAATGAACACTGAAGCTTTCTTT.

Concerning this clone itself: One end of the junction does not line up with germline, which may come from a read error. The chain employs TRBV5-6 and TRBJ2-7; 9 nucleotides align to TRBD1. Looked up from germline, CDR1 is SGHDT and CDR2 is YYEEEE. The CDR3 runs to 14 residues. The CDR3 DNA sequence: TGTGCCAGCAGCTTGTCCCGGGACAGGGACCCCCCCCACTTC. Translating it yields CASSLSRDRDPPHF.

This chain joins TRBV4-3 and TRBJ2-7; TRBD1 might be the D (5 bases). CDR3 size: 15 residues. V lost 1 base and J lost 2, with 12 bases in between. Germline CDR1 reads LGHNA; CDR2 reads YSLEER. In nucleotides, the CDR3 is TGCGCCAGCAGCCAAGTTAGGGGATCTACCTACGAGCAGTACTTC. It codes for CASSQVRGSTYEQYF.

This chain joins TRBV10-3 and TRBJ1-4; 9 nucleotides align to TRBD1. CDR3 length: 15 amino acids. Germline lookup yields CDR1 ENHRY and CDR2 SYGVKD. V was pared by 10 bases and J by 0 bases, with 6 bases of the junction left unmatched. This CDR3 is CATRQGGATNEKLFF. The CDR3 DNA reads TGTGCCACCAGACAGGGGGGGGCAACTAATGAAAAACTGTTTTTT.

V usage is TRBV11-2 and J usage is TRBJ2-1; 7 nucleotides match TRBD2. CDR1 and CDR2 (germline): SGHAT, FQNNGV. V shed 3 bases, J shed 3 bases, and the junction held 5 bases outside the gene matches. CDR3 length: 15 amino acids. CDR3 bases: TGTGCCAGCAGCTTTGGGTGGGAGGGCTACAATGAGCAGTTCTTC. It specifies CASSFGWEGYNEQFF.

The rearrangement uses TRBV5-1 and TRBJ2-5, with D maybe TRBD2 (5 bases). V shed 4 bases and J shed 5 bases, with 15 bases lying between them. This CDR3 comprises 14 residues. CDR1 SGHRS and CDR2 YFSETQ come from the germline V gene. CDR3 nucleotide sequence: TGCGCCAGCAGCAACCGGGGTTTCGGGGAGACCCAGTACTTC. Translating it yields CASSNRGFGETQYF.

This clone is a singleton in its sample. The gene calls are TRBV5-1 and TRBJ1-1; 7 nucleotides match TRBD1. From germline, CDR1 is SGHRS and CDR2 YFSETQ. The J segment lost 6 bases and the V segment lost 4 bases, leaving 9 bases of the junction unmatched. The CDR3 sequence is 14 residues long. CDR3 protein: CASSLTGKGAEAFF. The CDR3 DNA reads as TGCGCCAGCAGCCTGACAGGGAAAGGGGCTGAAGCTTTCTTT. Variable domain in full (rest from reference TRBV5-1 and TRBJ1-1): KAGVTQTPRYLIKTRGQQVTLSCSPISGHRSVSWYQQTPGQGLQFLFEYFSETQRNKGNFPGRFSGRQFSNSRSEMNVSTLELGDSALYLCASSLTGKGAEAFFGQGTRLTVV.